A single sample gave rise to the 6 T cell receptor beta chains below, sequenced in a study of T cells in Graves' hyperthyroidism and ophthalmopathy. Amplification yielded TCR beta CDR3 regions, with RNA transcripts as the source. Using the HTBI primer set, a first-round RT-PCR was run on the TCR CDR3. Each CDR3 protein is one row after TCRdb ran MiXCR on the multiplex PCR reads. The sample consists of more than 550,000 distinct CDR3 sequences, 17% of them appearing once. Sequencing was performed on blood. The origin of the receptors is a man aged 45-65 years with Graves' hyperthyroidism.

The rearrangement uses TRBV10-2 and TRBJ2-7; possibly TRBD2 for D (6 bases). Germline loops: CDR1 WSHSY, CDR2 SAAADI. This CDR3 region has 14 residues. Trimming removed 7 bases at V and 4 bases at J, with 17 bases between. CDR3: CASMRSGTSYEQYF. In DNA form, the CDR3 reads TGCGCCAGCATGCGATCCGGGACTTCATACGAGCAGTACTTC.

This clonotype was recorded a few times. The chain couples TRBV5-1 to TRBJ2-7; a weak D match, TRBD2 (5 bases). Germline V gives CDR1 SGHRS, CDR2 YFSETQ. V was clipped by 5 bases and J by 3 bases, with 9 bases between them. The CDR3 spans 12 residues. In DNA form, the CDR3 reads TGCGCCAGCAGATTCGGGGACTACGAGCAGTACTTC. It specifies CASRFGDYEQYF.

This chain links TRBV12-3 or TRBV12-4 with TRBJ1-4; 7 bases match TRBD1. Unmatched junction bases numbered 9, after V lost 6 bases and J lost 8 bases. This CDR3 has 14 amino acids. The CDR3 nucleotides read TGTGCCAGCAGGGCCTCCTCAGGGGGGGAAAAACTGTTTTTT. Translation: CASRASSGGEKLFF.

This clonotype was detected ten times or more. The chain uses TRBV24-1 and TRBJ2-7; 7 bases are a match to TRBD1. Trimming at V came to 6 bases and at J to 3 bases, leaving 4 bases not matched to a gene. This CDR3 has 13 residues. The germline gives CDR1 KGHDR, CDR2 SFDVKD. CDR3: CATSNRDSYEQYF. CDR3 in DNA: TGTGCCACCAGTAACCGGGACAGCTACGAGCAGTACTTC.

The chain employs TRBV3-1 and TRBJ1-1; no definite D call. Germline CDR1 LGHDT, CDR2 YNNKEL (reference sequence). Trimming removed 1 base from V and 3 bases from J, with 12 bases in between. The length of the CDR3 is 15 residues. The CDR3: CASSQGSDFDTEAFF. The CDR3 nucleotides read TGTGCCAGCAGCCAAGGGTCGGACTTTGACACTGAAGCTTTCTTT.

This clonotype appeared a few times. The V gene is TRBV5-4, the J gene TRBJ2-5; 11 bases fit TRBD2. The germline CDR1 and CDR2 sequences are SGHNT and YYREEE (reference sequence). With 1 base clipped from V and 2 bases from J, the junction kept 4 bases outside the gene matches. CDR3 length: 16 residues. The CDR3 region is CASSLSSGREQETQYF. CDR3 nucleotides: TGTGCCAGCAGCTTGAGTAGCGGGAGGGAACAAGAGACCCAGTACTTC.